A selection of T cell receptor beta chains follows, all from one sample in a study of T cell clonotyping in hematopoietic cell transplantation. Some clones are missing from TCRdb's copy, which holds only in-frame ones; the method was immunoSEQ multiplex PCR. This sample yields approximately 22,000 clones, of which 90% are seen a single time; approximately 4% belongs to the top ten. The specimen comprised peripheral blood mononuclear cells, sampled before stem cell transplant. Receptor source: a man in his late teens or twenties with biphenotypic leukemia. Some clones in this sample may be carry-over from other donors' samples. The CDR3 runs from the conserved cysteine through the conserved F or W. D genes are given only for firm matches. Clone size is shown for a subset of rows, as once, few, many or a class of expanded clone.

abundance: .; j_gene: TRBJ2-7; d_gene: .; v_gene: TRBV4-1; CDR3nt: TGCGCCAGCAGCCCTATTGTTGCGACTAGCTACGAGCAGTACTTC; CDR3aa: CASSPIVATSYEQYF
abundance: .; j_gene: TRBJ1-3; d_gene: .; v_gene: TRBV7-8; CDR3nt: TGTGCCAGCAGCCCTTACAGAGAGAGCACCATATATTTT; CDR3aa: CASSPYRESTIYF
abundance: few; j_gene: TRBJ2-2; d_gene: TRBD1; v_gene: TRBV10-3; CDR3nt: TGTGCCACCGAGACAGGGGGGAACACCGGGGAGCTGTTTTTT; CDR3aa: CATETGGNTGELFF
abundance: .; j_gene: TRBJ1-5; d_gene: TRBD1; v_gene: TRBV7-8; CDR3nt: TGTGCCAGCAGCCGAGGACAGGGGGCCAGTCAGCCCCAGCATTTT; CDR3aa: CASSRGQGASQPQHF
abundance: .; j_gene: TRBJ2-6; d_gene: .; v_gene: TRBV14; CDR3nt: TGTGCCAGCAGAGACGGAGCCTCTGGGGCCAACGTCCTGACTTTC; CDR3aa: CASRDGASGANVLTF
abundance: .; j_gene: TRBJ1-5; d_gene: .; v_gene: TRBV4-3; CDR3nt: TGCGCCAGCAGCCAAGATGAGGCCCAGCCCCAGCATTTT; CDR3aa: CASSQDEAQPQHF
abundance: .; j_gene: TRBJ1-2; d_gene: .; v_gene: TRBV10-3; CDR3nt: TGTGCCATCAAGTCAGAGGGTAACTATGGCTACACCTTC; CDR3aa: CAIKSEGNYGYTF
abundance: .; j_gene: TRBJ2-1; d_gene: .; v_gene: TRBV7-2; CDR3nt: TGTGCCAGCAGCTTAGGCTGGAACAATGAGCAGTTCTTC; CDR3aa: CASSLGWNNEQFF
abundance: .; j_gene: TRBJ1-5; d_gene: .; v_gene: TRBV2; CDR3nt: TGTGCCAGTAAAGAATTTTATAGCAATCAGCCCCAGCATTTT; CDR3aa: CASKEFYSNQPQHF
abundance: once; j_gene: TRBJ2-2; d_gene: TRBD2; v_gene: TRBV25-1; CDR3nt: TGTGCCAGCAGTATGCCGCCCCTAGCGGGAGGTTTGTCGGGGGAGCTGTTTTTT; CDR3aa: CASSMPPLAGGLSGELFF
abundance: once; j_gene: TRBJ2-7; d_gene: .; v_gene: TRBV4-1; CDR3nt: TGCGCCAGCAGCCAAGTCCTGGGAGCTCGTAACTCCTACGAGCAGTACTTC; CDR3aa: CASSQVLGARNSYEQYF
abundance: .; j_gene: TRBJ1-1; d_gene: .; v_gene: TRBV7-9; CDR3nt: TGTGCCAGCAGCTTATTACAGGGACCGAACACTGAAGCTTTCTTT; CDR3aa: CASSLLQGPNTEAFF